This TCR beta chain appears in the sequencing data of a study of cytotoxic CD8 clonotypes in ibrutinib-treated CLL. Germline V CDR1 and CDR2: LNHDA, SQIVND (reference sequence). This CDR3 contains 14 residues. The V gene end was trimmed by 8 bases and the J gene end by 3 bases; junction bases not matched to a gene: 6. The intended depth for sequencing was 1 in 200,000 to 1 in 1 million T cells. This table comes from immunoSEQ multiplex PCR, and its TCRdb copy is limited to in-frame clones, with some not included. Of over 100,000 clones listed, about 53% are singletons. The gene calls are TRBV19 and TRBJ1-4, with 7 bases identical to TRBD1. The receptor was derived from a human donor with chronic lymphocytic leukemia. Sequencing was performed on PBMCs, taken after 24 months of ibrutinib treatment. The CDR3 region has the DNA TGTGCCAGTTCCACCGGGACAGCTAATGAAAAACTGTTTTTT. This sequence encodes CASSTGTANEKLFF.